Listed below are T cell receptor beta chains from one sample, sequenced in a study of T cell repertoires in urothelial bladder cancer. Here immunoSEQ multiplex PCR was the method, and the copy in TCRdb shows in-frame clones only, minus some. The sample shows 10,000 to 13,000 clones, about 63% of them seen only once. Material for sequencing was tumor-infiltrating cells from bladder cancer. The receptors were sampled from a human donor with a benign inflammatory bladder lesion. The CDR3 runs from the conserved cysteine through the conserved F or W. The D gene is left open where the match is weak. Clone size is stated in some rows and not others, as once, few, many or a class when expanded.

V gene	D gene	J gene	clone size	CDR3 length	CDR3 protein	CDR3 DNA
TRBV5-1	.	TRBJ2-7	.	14	CASSSGLRSYEQYF	TGCGCCAGCAGCTCCGGGCTGCGGAGCTACGAGCAGTACTTC
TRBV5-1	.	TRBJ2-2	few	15	CASSLEGGSTGELFF	TGCGCCAGCAGCTTGGAGGGGGGCAGCACCGGGGAGCTGTTTTTT
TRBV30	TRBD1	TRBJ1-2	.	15	CASSRWTGANYGYTF	TGTGCCTCATCACGATGGACAGGGGCCAACTATGGCTACACCTTC
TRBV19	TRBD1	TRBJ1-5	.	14	CASSPDRGGQPQHF	TGTGCCAGTAGTCCGGACAGGGGCGGTCAGCCCCAGCATTTT
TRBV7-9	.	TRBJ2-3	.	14	CASSPSGGTDTQYF	TGTGCCAGCAGCCCATCAGGGGGCACAGATACGCAGTATTTT
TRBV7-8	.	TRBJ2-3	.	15	CASSSRPEVADTQYF	TGTGCCAGCAGCTCGCGGCCGGAGGTGGCAGATACGCAGTATTTT
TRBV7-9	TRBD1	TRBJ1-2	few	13	CATSGGAYYGYTF	TGTGCCACCTCAGGGGGTGCTTATTATGGCTACACCTTC
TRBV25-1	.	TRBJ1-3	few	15	CASSDASFGGNTIYF	TGTGCCAGCAGTGACGCATCCTTCGGGGGAAACACCATATATTTT
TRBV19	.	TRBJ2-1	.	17	CASRDTGWGVSYNEQFF	TGTGCCAGTAGAGATACAGGGTGGGGGGTCTCCTACAATGAGCAGTTCTTC
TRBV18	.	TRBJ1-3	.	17	CASSPPSLGGLGNTIYF	TGTGCCAGCTCACCACCCTCCCTAGGGGGGCTGGGAAACACCATATATTTT
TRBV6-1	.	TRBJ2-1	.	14	CASSESGGFNEQFF	TGTGCCAGCAGTGAATCGGGCGGTTTCAATGAGCAGTTCTTC
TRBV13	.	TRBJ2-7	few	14	CASSLGGGGGEQYF	TGTGCCAGCAGCTTAGGGGGAGGGGGCGGCGAGCAGTACTTC
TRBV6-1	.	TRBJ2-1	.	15	CASSDPRTVYNEQFF	TGTGCCAGCAGTGATCCTAGGACAGTTTACAATGAGCAGTTCTTC
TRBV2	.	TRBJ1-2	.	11	CASSVGLGYTF	TGTGCCAGCAGTGTCGGGCTTGGCTACACCTTC
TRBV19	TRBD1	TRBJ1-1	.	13	CASSRHRGFEAFF	TGTGCCAGTAGTAGACACAGGGGATTTGAAGCTTTCTTT
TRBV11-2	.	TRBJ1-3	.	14	CASNIRAEGNTIYF	TGTGCCAGCAACATAAGGGCGGAGGGAAACACCATATATTTT
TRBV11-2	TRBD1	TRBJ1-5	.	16	CASSPTGVGSNQPQHF	TGTGCCAGCAGCCCTACAGGGGTAGGTAGCAATCAGCCCCAGCATTTT
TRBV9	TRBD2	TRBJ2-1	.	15	CASSVSGGPTGEQFF	TGTGCCAGCAGCGTAAGCGGGGGCCCCACCGGTGAGCAGTTCTTC
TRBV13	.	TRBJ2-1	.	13	CASRQSSYNEQFF	TGTGCCAGCCGACAGAGTTCCTACAATGAGCAGTTCTTC
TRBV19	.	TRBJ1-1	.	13	CASSIQENTEAFF	TGTGCCAGTAGTATACAAGAGAACACTGAAGCTTTCTTT
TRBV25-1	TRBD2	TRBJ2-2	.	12	CASSQWGGKLFF	TGTGCCAGCAGTCAATGGGGGGGGAAGCTGTTTTTT
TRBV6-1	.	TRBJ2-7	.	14	CASTRSWSSYEQYF	TGTGCCAGCACCAGAAGTTGGAGCTCCTACGAGCAGTACTTC